The 8 T cell receptor beta chains listed next were all sequenced from one sample in a study of blood T cell repertoires in COVID-19. Sequencing was performed with immunoSEQ multiplex PCR; in TCRdb, only in-frame clones are kept and a portion is missing. The data show about 100,000 clones, about nine tenths seen once. The material sequenced was peripheral blood. The receptor set was obtained from a woman aged 50 to 60 with COVID-19, enrolled during active disease.

This clone has more than one count but fewer than ten. V usage is TRBV11-2 and J usage is TRBJ1-6; D gene uncertain. V was clipped by 3 bases and J by 5 bases, with 8 bases between them. Germline V gene lookup returns CDR1 SGHAT and CDR2 FQNNGV. This CDR3 spans 14 amino acids. For the CDR3, the DNA is TGTGCCAGCAGCTTCGGGGTCCATAATTCACCCCTCCACTTT. Residues: CASSFGVHNSPLHF. The variable domain in full, with the rest retrieved from reference TRBV11-2 and TRBJ1-6, is EAGVAQSPRYKIIEKRQSVAFWCNPISGHATLYWYQQILGQGPKLLIQFQNNGVVDDSQLPKDRFSAERLKGVDSTLKIQPAKLEDSAVYLCASSFGVHNSPLHFGNGTRLTVT.

This chain uses TRBV5-6 with TRBJ1-1, with TRBD1 matching over 9 bases. Trimming removed 2 bases from V and 1 base from J; junction bases left unmatched: 3. Germline assignment: CDR1 SGHDT and CDR2 YYEEEE. The CDR3 extends over 15 amino acids. This chain's CDR3 is CASSLGTGPNTEAFF. The CDR3 DNA sequence: TGTGCCAGCAGCTTAGGGACAGGGCCGAACACTGAAGCTTTCTTT. Complete variable domain (other parts from reference TRBV5-6 and TRBJ1-1): DAGVTQSPTHLIKTRGQQVTLRCSPKSGHDTVSWYQQALGQGPQFIFQYYEEEERQRGNFPDRFSGHQFPNYSSELNVNALLLGDSALYLCASSLGTGPNTEAFFGQGTRLTVV.

The genes are TRBV4-3 and TRBJ2-2; 8 nucleotides line up with TRBD2. The CDR3 has 18 residues. V gave up 0 bases and J gave up 5 bases; unmatched junction bases: 11. In germline, CDR1 is LGHNA, CDR2 YSLEER. Here the CDR3 DNA reads TGCGCCAGCAGCCAAGAGCCAAAGCGGACTAGCCGGACCGGGGAGCTGTTTTTT. Translated, it gives CASSQEPKRTSRTGELFF.

The chain links TRBV11-3 to TRBJ2-7; D gene ambiguous. V was shortened by 3 bases and J by 3 bases, with 3 bases between the two germline ends. The CDR3 runs 11 residues. Germline V lookup: CDR1 SGHNT, CDR2 YENEEA. This CDR3 reads CASSFNYEQYF. CDR3 sequence (DNA): TGTGCCAGCAGCTTTAACTACGAGCAGTACTTC.

The chain combines TRBV27 with TRBJ2-4, with D maybe TRBD1 (6 bases). CDR1 and CDR2 (germline): MNHEY, SMNVEV (reference sequence). There are 16 residues in the CDR3. Trimming pared 5 bases from V and 4 bases from J, leaving 18 bases between. This CDR3 is CASSLRQASGKNIQYF. The CDR3 region has the DNA TGTGCCAGCAGTCTCCGACAGGCATCCGGGAAAAACATTCAGTACTTC.

This chain joins TRBV28 and TRBJ2-2; D gene unclear. This CDR3 region has 15 residues. V shed 7 bases and J shed 4 bases, with 16 bases lying between them. The V gene's germline CDR1 is MDHEN and CDR2 SYDVKM. DNA of the CDR3: TGTGCCAGCACCCGGTGGTCGCCTAGCACCGGGGAGCTGTTTTTT. Its translation is CASTRWSPSTGELFF.

The CDR3 bases are TGCGCCAGCACGGACAGGGGCGCGTCGAACACTGAAGCTTTCTTT. It is translated as CASTDRGASNTEAFF. The J gene is TRBJ1-1, the V gene TRBV10-2; 9 bases are shared with TRBD1. This CDR3 comprises 15 residues. Germline CDR1 reads WSHSY; CDR2 reads SAAADI. The J segment lost 1 base and the V segment lost 7 bases, leaving 7 bases of the junction unmatched.

This clone was recorded only once. The chain carries TRBV28 and TRBJ2-2, with TRBD2 identical over 9 bases. With V trimmed by 7 bases and J by 8 bases, 8 bases remained unmatched. This CDR3 is built from 14 residues. CDR1 is MDHEN and CDR2 is SYDVKM in the germline V gene. The CDR3 DNA follows: TGTGCCAGCACCCCGGGACTAGCTGGGGGGGAGCTGTTTTTT. This encodes CASTPGLAGGELFF.